The 13 T cell receptor beta chains listed next were all sequenced from one sample in a study of molecular identifiers for immune sequencing clone quantification. In TCRdb, the PCR reads were re-called with MiXCR into one record per CDR3 protein. The profile covers hundreds of thousands of distinct CDR3 sequences, with around 25% appearing a single time and 0.7% to 0.95% taken by the ten largest. Sequenced input: naive CD8+ T cells from blood, with Jurkat cell RNA spiked in. Sample subset: FACS-sorted CD8+CD4-CCR7+CD45RA+ naive T cells. Receptors originate from a human donor in good health. Some libraries in this study had Jurkat cell RNA spiked in.

This chain connects TRBV4-3 to TRBJ1-2; unclear D gene. CDR1 and CDR2 from the germline V gene are LGHNA and YSLEER. This CDR3 has 14 residues. V was trimmed by 0 bases and J by 10 bases, leaving 15 bases between them. The CDR3 sequence: CASSQDHLQRDYTF. CDR3 DNA: TGCGCCAGCAGCCAAGATCATCTTCAGCGTGACTACACCTTC.

This clonotype was seen only a few times. J is TRBJ1-2 and V is TRBV7-2, with a weak D call TRBD1 (5 bases). The V and J ends lost 1 base and 5 bases respectively, with 17 bases between them. The germline V gene encodes CDR1 SGHTA and CDR2 FQGNSA. The length of the CDR3 is 16 residues. CDR3 sequence: CASSLERGKYRYGYTF. The CDR3 bases are TGTGCCAGCAGCTTAGAACGGGGGAAGTACCGGTATGGCTACACCTTC.

Worth noting for this clonotype: A much larger clone differs by one base, so this may be a read error. The chain employs TRBV30 and TRBJ1-2; a weak D match, TRBD1 (6 bases). CDR3 length equals 12 residues. Germline V gene sequence: CDR1 GTSNPN, CDR2 SVGIG (reference sequence). The CDR3 nucleotides are TGTGCCTGGGACAGGTCTCCAAGGGGCTGCACCTTC. Its translation: CAWDRSPRGCTF.

The chain employs TRBV9 and TRBJ1-1, with D possibly TRBD1 on 6 matching bases. V gave up 3 bases and J gave up 7 bases, with 16 bases separating them. CDR1 is SGDLS and CDR2 is YYNGEE in the germline V gene. This CDR3 spans 14 amino acids. CDR3 sequence reads: CASSEGNRAIEAFF. CDR3 bases: TGTGCCAGCAGCGAGGGGAACAGGGCCATTGAAGCTTTCTTT.

As for this clonotype: Possible read error: a much larger clone is one base away. V gene TRBV28 combines with J gene TRBJ2-3, with D perhaps TRBD1 (6 bases). There are 14 residues in the CDR3. Germline V gene data show CDR1 as MDHEN and CDR2 as SYDVKM. CDR3 sequence (DNA): TGTGCCAGCAGTTCGCAGGGGCGGACAGATGCGCAGTATTTT. It yields the protein CASSSQGRTDAQYF.

This clonotype is a singleton in its sample. The chain couples TRBV13 to TRBJ2-1; TRBD2 agrees at 10 bases. V was pared by 5 bases and J by 5 bases, with 9 bases of the junction left unmatched. Germline V gene sequence: CDR1 PRHDT, CDR2 FYEKMQ (reference sequence). This CDR3 spans 16 amino acids. As DNA, the CDR3 is TGTGCCAGCAGCCCCCAGGGACTAGCGAGCCACAATGAGCAGTTCTTC. Its translation is CASSPQGLASHNEQFF.

This clonotype was observed at least ten times. The genes are TRBV4-3 and TRBJ2-6; the D is unclear. V dropped 4 bases and J dropped 0 bases, with 13 bases sitting between them. Germline-derived CDR1 and CDR2 are LGHNA and YSLEER. The CDR3 length is 17 residues. CDR3 protein: CASSLGARVSGANVLTF. In DNA, the CDR3 is TGCGCCAGCAGCCTGGGCGCTAGGGTCTCTGGGGCCAACGTCCTGACTTTC.

In the case of this clonotype: With a much larger clone just one base away, this may be a read error. The V call is TRBV5-3, the J call TRBJ2-5, with TRBD2 matching over 8 bases. TRBV5-3 has ORF status, its function being uncertain. CDR3 size: 14 residues. In nucleotides, the CDR3 is TGTGCCAGCAGCTTTTTCGGGGGGGTGGAGACCCAGTACTTC. It codes for CASSFFGGVETQYF.

The chain recombines TRBV14 with TRBJ1-1; D is undetermined. Trimming pared 0 bases from V and 3 bases from J, leaving 8 bases between. The CDR3 has 14 amino acids. The germline V gene encodes CDR1 SGHDN and CDR2 FVKESK. The CDR3 bases are TGTGCCAGCAGCCAAGATCAGATGGACACTGAAGCTTTCTTT. It translates to CASSQDQMDTEAFF.

This clonotype has a count of ten or more. The chain links TRBV20-1 to TRBJ1-1, with no clear D. Deletions cut 0 bases from V and 1 base from J, with 6 bases between. The germline CDR1 and CDR2 sequences are DFQATT and SNEGSKA (reference sequence). This CDR3 is built from 13 residues. DNA for the CDR3: TGCAGTGCTAGAGAGATAGCGAACACTGAAGCTTTCTTT. Protein product: CSAREIANTEAFF.

This clonotype was observed a few times. V usage is TRBV5-1 and J usage is TRBJ1-3; 7 positions match TRBD1. The CDR3 contains 14 residues. Germline V gene sequence: CDR1 SGHRS, CDR2 YFSETQ. The V segment lost 4 bases and the J segment 8 bases; nucleotides outside the gene matches: 9. The CDR3 nucleotides are TGCGCCAGCAGCCCGACAGGGTCTCCGGACACCATATATTTT. Residues: CASSPTGSPDTIYF. Filled out from reference TRBV5-1 and TRBJ1-3, the complete variable domain reads KAGVTQTPRYLIKTRGQQVTLSCSPISGHRSVSWYQQTPGQGLQFLFEYFSETQRNKGNFPGRFSGRQFSNSRSEMNVSTLELGDSALYLCASSPTGSPDTIYFGEGSWLTVV.

This clonotype has just a few counts. J is TRBJ2-5 and V is TRBV9; TRBD1 matches 7 bases. Germline V gives CDR1 SGDLS, CDR2 YYNGEE. With V trimmed by 4 bases and J by 3 bases, 6 bases remained unmatched. The CDR3 length is 14 residues. In DNA form, the CDR3 reads TGTGCCAGCAGCCCGTGGGACAGCAAAGAGACCCAGTACTTC. Residues: CASSPWDSKETQYF.

This clonotype was picked up one time. The chain combines TRBV13 with TRBJ2-1; TRBD1 might be the D (5 bases). The CDR3 has 13 amino acids. V lost 5 bases to trimming and J lost 6 bases, with 11 bases between them. Per germline, CDR1 PRHDT and CDR2 FYEKMQ (reference sequence). CDR3 loop: CASSPDTLNEQFF. The CDR3, as DNA: TGTGCCAGCAGCCCGGACACCCTCAATGAGCAGTTCTTC.